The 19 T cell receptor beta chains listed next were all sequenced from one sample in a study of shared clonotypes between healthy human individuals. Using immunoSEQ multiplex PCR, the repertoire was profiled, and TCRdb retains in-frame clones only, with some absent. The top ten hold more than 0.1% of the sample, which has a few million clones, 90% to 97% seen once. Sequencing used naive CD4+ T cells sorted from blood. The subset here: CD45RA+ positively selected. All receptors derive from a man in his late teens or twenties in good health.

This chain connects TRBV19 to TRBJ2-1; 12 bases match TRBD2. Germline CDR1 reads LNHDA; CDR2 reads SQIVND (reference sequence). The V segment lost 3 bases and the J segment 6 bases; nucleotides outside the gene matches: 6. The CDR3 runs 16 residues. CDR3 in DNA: TGTGCCAGTAGTATGTCTAGCGGGAGGGTAGGCAATGAGCAGTTCTTC. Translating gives CASSMSSGRVGNEQFF.

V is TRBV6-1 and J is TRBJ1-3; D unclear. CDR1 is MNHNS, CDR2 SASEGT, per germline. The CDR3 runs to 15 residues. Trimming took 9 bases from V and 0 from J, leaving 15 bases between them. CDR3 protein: CASKRLQLSGNTIYF. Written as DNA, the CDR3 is TGTGCCAGTAAACGGCTCCAGCTCTCTGGAAACACCATATATTTT.

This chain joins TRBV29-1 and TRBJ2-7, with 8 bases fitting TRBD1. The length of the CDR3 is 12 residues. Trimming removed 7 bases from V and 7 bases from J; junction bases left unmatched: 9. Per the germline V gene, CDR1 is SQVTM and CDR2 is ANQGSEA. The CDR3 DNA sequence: TGCAGCGCGAGACAGGGGAGTCGAGAGCAGTACTTC. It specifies CSARQGSREQYF.

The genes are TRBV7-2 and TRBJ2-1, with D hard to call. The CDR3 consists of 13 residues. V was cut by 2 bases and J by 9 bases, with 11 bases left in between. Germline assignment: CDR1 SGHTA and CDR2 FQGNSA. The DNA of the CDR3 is TGTGCCAGCAGCTTAATGATAGTCGGTGAGCAGTTCTTC. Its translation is CASSLMIVGEQFF.

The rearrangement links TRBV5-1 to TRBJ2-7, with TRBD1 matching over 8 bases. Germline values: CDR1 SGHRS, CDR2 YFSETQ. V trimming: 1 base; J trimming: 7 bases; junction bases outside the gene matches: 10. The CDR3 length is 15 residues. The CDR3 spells CASSLPGQVSREQYF. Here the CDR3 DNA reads TGCGCCAGCAGCTTGCCGGGACAGGTGTCGAGGGAGCAGTACTTC. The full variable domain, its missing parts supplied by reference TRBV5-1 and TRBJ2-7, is KAGVTQTPRYLIKTRGQQVTLSCSPISGHRSVSWYQQTPGQGLQFLFEYFSETQRNKGNFPGRFSGRQFSNSRSEMNVSTLELGDSALYLCASSLPGQVSREQYFGPGTRLTVT.

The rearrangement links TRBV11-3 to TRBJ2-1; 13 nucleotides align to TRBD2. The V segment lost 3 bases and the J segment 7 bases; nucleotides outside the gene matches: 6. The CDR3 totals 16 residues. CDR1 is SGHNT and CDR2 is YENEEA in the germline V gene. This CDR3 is CASSFPGLAGMNEQFF. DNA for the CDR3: TGTGCCAGCAGCTTTCCGGGACTAGCGGGGATGAATGAGCAGTTCTTC.

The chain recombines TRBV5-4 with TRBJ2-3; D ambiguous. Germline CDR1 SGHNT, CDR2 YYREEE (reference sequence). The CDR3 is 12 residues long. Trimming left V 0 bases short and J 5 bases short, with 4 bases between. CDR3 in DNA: TGTGCCAGCAGCTTGGTAGGAGATACGCAGTATTTT. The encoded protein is CASSLVGDTQYF. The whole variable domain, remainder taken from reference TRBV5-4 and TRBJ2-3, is ETGVTQSPTHLIKTRGQQVTLRCSSQSGHNTVSWYQQALGQGPQFIFQYYREEENGRGNFPPRFSGLQFPNYSSELNVNALELDDSALYLCASSLVGDTQYFGPGTRLTVL.

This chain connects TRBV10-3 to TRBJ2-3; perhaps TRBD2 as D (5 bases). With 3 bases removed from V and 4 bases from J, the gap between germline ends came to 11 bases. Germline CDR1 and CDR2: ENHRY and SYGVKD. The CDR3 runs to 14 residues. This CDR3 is CAISDTASPDTQYF. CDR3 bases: TGTGCCATCAGTGATACGGCTAGCCCAGATACGCAGTATTTT.

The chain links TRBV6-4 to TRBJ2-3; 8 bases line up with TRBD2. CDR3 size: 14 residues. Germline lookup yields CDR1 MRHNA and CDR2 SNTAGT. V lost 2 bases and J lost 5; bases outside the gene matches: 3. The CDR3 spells CASSDEAGVDTQYF. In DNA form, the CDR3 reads TGTGCCAGCAGTGACGAAGCGGGAGTAGATACGCAGTATTTT.

The CDR3 loop is CASSNRGYDGYTF. CDR3 nucleotide sequence: TGTGCCAGTAGCAACAGGGGCTACGATGGCTACACCTTC. The V and J genes are TRBV19 and TRBJ1-2; the match to TRBD1 covers 7 bases. Germline CDR1 and CDR2: LNHDA and SQIVND (reference sequence). Trimming took 6 bases from V and 6 from J; bases not matched to a gene: 7. The CDR3 has 13 amino acids.

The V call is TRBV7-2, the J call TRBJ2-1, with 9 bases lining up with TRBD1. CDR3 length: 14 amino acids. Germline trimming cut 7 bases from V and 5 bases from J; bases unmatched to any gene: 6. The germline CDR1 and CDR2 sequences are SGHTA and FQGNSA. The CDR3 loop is CASTSGDRDNEQFF. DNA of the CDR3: TGTGCCAGCACCTCGGGGGACAGGGACAATGAGCAGTTCTTC.

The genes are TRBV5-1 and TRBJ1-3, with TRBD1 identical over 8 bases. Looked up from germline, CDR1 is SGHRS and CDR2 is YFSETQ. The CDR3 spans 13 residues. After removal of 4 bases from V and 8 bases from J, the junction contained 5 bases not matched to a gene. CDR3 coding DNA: TGCGCCAGCAGCCGTGGACAGGGTGACACCATATATTTT. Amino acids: CASSRGQGDTIYF. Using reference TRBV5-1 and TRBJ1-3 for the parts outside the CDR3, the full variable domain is KAGVTQTPRYLIKTRGQQVTLSCSPISGHRSVSWYQQTPGQGLQFLFEYFSETQRNKGNFPGRFSGRQFSNSRSEMNVSTLELGDSALYLCASSRGQGDTIYFGEGSWLTVV.

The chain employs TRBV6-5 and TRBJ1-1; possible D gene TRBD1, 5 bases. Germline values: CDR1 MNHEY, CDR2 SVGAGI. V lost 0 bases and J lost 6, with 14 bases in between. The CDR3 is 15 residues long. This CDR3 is CASSYSDSRGAEAFF. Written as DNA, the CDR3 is TGTGCCAGCAGTTACTCTGACAGTCGAGGGGCTGAAGCTTTCTTT.

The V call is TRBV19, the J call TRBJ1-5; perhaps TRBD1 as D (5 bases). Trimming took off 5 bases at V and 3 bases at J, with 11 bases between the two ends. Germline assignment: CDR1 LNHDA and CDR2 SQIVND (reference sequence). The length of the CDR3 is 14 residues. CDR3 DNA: TGTGCCAGTAGTTTGACAGTGGACAATCAGCCCCAGCATTTT. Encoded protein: CASSLTVDNQPQHF.

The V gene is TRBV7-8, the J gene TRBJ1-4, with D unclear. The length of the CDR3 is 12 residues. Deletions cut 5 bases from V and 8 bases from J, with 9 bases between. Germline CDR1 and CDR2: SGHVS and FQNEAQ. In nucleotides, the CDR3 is TGTGCCAGCAGCACAGTGAGGGAAAAACTGTTTTTT. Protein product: CASSTVREKLFF.

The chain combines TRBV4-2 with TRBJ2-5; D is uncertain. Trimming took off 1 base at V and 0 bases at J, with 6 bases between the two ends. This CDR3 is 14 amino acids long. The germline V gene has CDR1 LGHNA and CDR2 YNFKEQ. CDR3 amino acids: CASSQGINQETQYF. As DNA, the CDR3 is TGTGCCAGCAGCCAAGGGATTAACCAAGAGACCCAGTACTTC.

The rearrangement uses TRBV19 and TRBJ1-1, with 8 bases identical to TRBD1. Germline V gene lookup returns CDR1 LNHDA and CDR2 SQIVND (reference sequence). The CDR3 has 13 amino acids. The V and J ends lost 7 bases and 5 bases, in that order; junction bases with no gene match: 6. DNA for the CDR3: TGTGCCAGTAATGGACAGGGAAGGACTGAAGCTTTCTTT. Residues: CASNGQGRTEAFF.

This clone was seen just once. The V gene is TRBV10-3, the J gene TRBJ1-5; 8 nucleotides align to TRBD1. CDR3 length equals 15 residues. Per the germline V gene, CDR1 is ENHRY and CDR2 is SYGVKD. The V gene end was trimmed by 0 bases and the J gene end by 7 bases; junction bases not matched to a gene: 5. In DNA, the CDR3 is TGTGCCATCAGTGAGTCAGGACAGGGTCACCAGCCCCAGCATTTT. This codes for CAISESGQGHQPQHF.

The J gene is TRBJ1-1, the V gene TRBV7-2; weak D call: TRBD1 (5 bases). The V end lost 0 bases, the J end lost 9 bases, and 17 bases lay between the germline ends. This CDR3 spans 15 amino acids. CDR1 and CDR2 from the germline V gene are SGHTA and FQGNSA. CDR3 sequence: CASSLASGGTRQAFF. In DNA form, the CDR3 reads TGTGCCAGCAGCTTAGCGTCCGGGGGTACCCGGCAAGCTTTCTTT.